These 19 T cell receptor beta chains originate from one sample sequenced in a study of blood T cell repertoires in COVID-19 (dated by TCRdb to about 2020). The method behind the library was the immunoSEQ multiplex PCR assay. TCRdb stores this immuneACCESS table with in-frame sequences only. Part of the clones is absent; in the studies checked, under half of the shortfall reflects unresolved V genes, and no reason is known for the rest. The sample table lists 390,000 or so clones, 80% to 90% of them with a count of one. The ten largest clones take up about 9.4% of the sample. The sequenced material came from peripheral blood. These receptors came from a woman in her twenties or thirties with COVID-19, enrolled during active disease.

The chain uses TRBV24-1 and TRBJ2-7; 9 bases match TRBD2. The CDR3 extends over 14 amino acids. J gave up 2 bases and V 6 bases, and 4 bases lay outside the gene matches. CDR1 is KGHDR, CDR2 SFDVKD, per germline. DNA for the CDR3: TGTGCCACCAGTAGACTAGCGGAAACCTACGAGCAGTACTTC. This gives the protein CATSRLAETYEQYF.

V usage is TRBV2 and J usage is TRBJ2-1; 11 nucleotides agree with TRBD2. J lost 10 bases, V lost 2 bases, and 4 bases had no gene match. There are 14 residues in the CDR3. Germline V gene lookup returns CDR1 SNHLY and CDR2 FYNNEI. CDR3 sequence reads: CASSELAGGGEQFF. DNA of the CDR3: TGTGCCAGCAGTGAACTAGCGGGAGGAGGAGAGCAGTTCTTC.

The rearrangement joins TRBV5-1 to TRBJ2-3, with D tentatively TRBD1 (5 bases). This CDR3 spans 16 amino acids. Trimming left V 0 bases short and J 4 bases short, with 15 bases between. Germline V gene sequence: CDR1 SGHRS, CDR2 YFSETQ. The CDR3 spells CASSLDPSGAADTQYF. CDR3 nucleotide sequence: TGCGCCAGCAGCTTGGATCCCAGTGGGGCCGCAGATACGCAGTATTTT.

This clone appeared a few times. The V gene is TRBV3-1 (or the pseudogene TRBV3-2), the J gene TRBJ2-6, with a tentative D call TRBD1 (6 bases). In germline, CDR1 is LGHDT, CDR2 YNNKEL (reference sequence). The CDR3 covers 15 residues. The V end lost 4 bases, the J end lost 1 base, and 8 bases lay between the germline ends. This chain's CDR3 is CASSRTDSGANVLTF. The CDR3 nucleotides are TGTGCCAGCAGCCGGACAGATTCTGGGGCCAACGTCCTGACTTTC.

V usage is TRBV28 and J usage is TRBJ1-1, with D unclear. Trimming cost V 6 bases and J 0 bases, with 5 bases left between them. The CDR3 totals 12 residues. The germline gives CDR1 MDHEN, CDR2 SYDVKM. This CDR3 reads CASRTMNTEAFF. The CDR3 bases are TGTGCCAGCAGAACAATGAACACTGAAGCTTTCTTT.

The rearrangement uses TRBV5-1 and TRBJ2-1, with 8 bases matching TRBD2. CDR3 length equals 15 residues. Germline-derived CDR1 and CDR2 are SGHRS and YFSETQ. V shed 7 bases, J shed 0 bases, and the junction held 6 bases outside the gene matches. This chain's CDR3 is CASRPGTSSYNEQFF. The CDR3, as DNA: TGCGCCAGCCGACCCGGGACTAGCTCCTACAATGAGCAGTTCTTC.

The chain uses TRBV18 and TRBJ1-6; no definite D call. Trimming took off 6 bases at V and 14 bases at J, with 17 bases between the two ends. The CDR3 runs 13 residues. Germline assignment: CDR1 KGHSH and CDR2 LQKENI. CDR3 in amino acids: CASSRGEGSTLHF. The CDR3 region has the DNA TGTGCCAGCTCGAGAGGAGAAGGGAGTACCCTCCACTTT.

This chain links TRBV5-5 with TRBJ2-7; D gene ambiguous. Germline V gene sequence: CDR1 SGHKS, CDR2 YYEKEE (reference sequence). The V gene lost 0 bases and the J gene lost 6 bases, with 19 bases spanning the gap. This CDR3 spans 16 amino acids. CDR3 bases: TGTGCCAGCAGCTTGGCCCATAGTGCCCAATTGAGCGAGCAGTACTTC. It specifies CASSLAHSAQLSEQYF.

V is TRBV15 and J is TRBJ2-1; TRBD2 matches at 10 bases. CDR3 length equals 16 residues. Germline values: CDR1 LNHNV, CDR2 YYDKDF (reference sequence). Trimming took 3 bases from V and 4 from J; bases not matched to a gene: 6. The CDR3 bases are TGTGCCACCAGCAGCCCCAGCGGGAGGGGTTACAATGAGCAGTTCTTC. Encoded protein: CATSSPSGRGYNEQFF.

The rearrangement uses TRBV2 and TRBJ1-1; a weak D match, TRBD1 (6 bases). Germline V gives CDR1 SNHLY, CDR2 FYNNEI. V was cut by 6 bases and J by 0 bases, with 11 bases left in between. CDR3 length: 14 amino acids. In nucleotides, the CDR3 is TGTGCCAGCAGGGACAGCGCCATGAACACTGAAGCTTTCTTT. Its translation: CASRDSAMNTEAFF.

The V gene is TRBV25-1, the J gene TRBJ2-5; D unresolved. CDR3 size: 14 residues. V dropped 1 base and J dropped 1 base, with 7 bases sitting between them. Germline assignment: CDR1 MGHDK and CDR2 SYGVNS. DNA of the CDR3: TGTGCCAGCAGTGAATTCCGGGTCCAAGAGACCCAGTACTTC. Translation: CASSEFRVQETQYF.

The chain joins TRBV18 to TRBJ2-2, with 9 bases lining up with TRBD2. V dropped 5 bases and J dropped 6; count of bases not matched to a gene: 10. This CDR3 region has 16 residues. In germline, CDR1 is KGHSH, CDR2 LQKENI. CDR3 in DNA: TGTGCCAGCTCATCTACCGGCGGGAGGGCCTCCGGGGAGCTGTTTTTT. Translation: CASSSTGGRASGELFF.

The rearrangement joins TRBV10-3 to TRBJ2-5; D is possibly TRBD2 (7 bases). Per germline, CDR1 ENHRY and CDR2 SYGVKD. Between the trimmed V and J ends, which lost 3 bases and 9 bases, there was a span of 20 bases. The CDR3 contains 15 residues. CDR3 sequence (DNA): TGTGCCATCAGTGAACGTTCTAGCGGTGAGGGGGCCCAGTACTTC. It translates to CAISERSSGEGAQYF.

CDR3 sequence: CASSIDGGLSYNEQFF. The CDR3 DNA follows: TGTGCCAGTAGTATAGATGGAGGACTCTCCTACAATGAGCAGTTCTTC. V and J are TRBV19 and TRBJ2-1; D perhaps matches TRBD2 (5 bases). This CDR3 is built from 16 residues. V lost 0 bases and J 0 bases, leaving 9 bases between the germline ends. The germline V gene encodes CDR1 LNHDA and CDR2 SQIVND (reference sequence).

This rearrangement joins TRBV5-1 to TRBJ2-1; 8 bases are shared with TRBD2. Trimming took 4 bases from V and 8 from J; bases not matched to a gene: 8. The germline V gene encodes CDR1 SGHRS and CDR2 YFSETQ. The CDR3 spans 14 residues. The chain's CDR3 is CASSVTGLGDEQFF. CDR3 coding DNA: TGCGCCAGCAGCGTCACGGGACTAGGGGATGAGCAGTTCTTC.

The gene calls are TRBV29-1 and TRBJ2-1; 13 nucleotides match TRBD2. The CDR3 is made up of 15 amino acids. With 6 bases clipped from V and 2 bases from J, the junction kept 4 bases outside the gene matches. The germline CDR1 and CDR2 sequences are SQVTM and ANQGSEA. The CDR3 DNA follows: TGCAGCGTCGACGGACTAGCGGGGGCCTACAATGAGCAGTTCTTC. Protein sequence: CSVDGLAGAYNEQFF.

This chain joins TRBV4-1 and TRBJ1-2; a possible D gene is TRBD1 (5 bases). This CDR3 contains 13 residues. Looked up from germline, CDR1 is MGHRA and CDR2 is YSYEKL. V lost 1 base and J lost 6, with 9 bases in between. CDR3 sequence reads: CASSQALDNGYTF. In nucleotides, the CDR3 is TGCGCCAGCAGCCAAGCTCTGGACAATGGCTACACCTTC.

A word on this clone: A far larger clone is one nucleotide away, so this likely arose from a read error. This sequence joins TRBV5-1 and TRBJ2-3; 8 nucleotides match TRBD2. Per germline, CDR1 SGHRS and CDR2 YFSETQ. The CDR3 is made up of 15 amino acids. Germline trimming cut 0 bases from V and 0 bases from J; bases unmatched to any gene: 0. The CDR3 here is CASSLGLASTDTQYF. The CDR3 DNA is TGCGCCAGCAGCTTGGGACTAGCGAGCACAGATACGCAGTATTTT.

This chain uses TRBV7-3 with TRBJ2-3; 9 positions agree with TRBD2. This CDR3 comprises 15 residues. V shed 4 bases, J shed 7 bases, and the junction held 9 bases outside the gene matches. Germline lookup yields CDR1 SGHTA and CDR2 FQGTGA. The CDR3 spells CASSSRTSASNTQYF. CDR3 nucleotide sequence: TGTGCCAGCAGCTCCCGGACTAGCGCCTCAAATACGCAGTATTTT.